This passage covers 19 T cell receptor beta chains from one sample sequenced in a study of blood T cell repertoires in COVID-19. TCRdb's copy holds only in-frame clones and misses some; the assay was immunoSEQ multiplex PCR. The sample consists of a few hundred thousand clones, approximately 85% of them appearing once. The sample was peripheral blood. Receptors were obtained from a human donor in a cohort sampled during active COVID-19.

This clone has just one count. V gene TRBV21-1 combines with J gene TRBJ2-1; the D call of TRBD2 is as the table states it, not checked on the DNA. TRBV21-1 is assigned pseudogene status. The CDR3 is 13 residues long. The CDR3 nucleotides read TGTGCCAGCAGCAAACCCGACGGGGATGAGCAGTTCTTC. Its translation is CASSKPDGDEQFF.

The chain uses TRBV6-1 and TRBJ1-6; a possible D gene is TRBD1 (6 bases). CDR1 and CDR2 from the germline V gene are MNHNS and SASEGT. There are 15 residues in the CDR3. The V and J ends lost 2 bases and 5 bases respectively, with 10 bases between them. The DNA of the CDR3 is TGTGCCAGCAGTGAACCCGGACAGCATAATTCACCCCTCCACTTT. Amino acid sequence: CASSEPGQHNSPLHF.

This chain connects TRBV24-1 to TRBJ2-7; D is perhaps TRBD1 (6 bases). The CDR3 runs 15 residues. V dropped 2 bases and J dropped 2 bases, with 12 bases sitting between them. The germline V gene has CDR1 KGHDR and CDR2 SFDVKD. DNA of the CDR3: TGTGCCACCAGTGATTCCCTGGACAGTCCCTACGAGCAGTACTTC. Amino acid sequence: CATSDSLDSPYEQYF.

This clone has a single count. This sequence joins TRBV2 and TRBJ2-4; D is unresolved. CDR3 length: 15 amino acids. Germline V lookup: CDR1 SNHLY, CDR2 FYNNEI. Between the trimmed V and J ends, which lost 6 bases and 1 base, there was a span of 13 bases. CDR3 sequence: CASREESVAKNIQYF. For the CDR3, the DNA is TGTGCCAGCAGAGAGGAGAGTGTCGCCAAAAACATTCAGTACTTC.

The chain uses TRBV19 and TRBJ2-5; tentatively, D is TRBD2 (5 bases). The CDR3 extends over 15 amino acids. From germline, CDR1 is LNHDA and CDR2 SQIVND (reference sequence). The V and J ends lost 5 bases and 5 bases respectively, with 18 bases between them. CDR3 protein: CASSLPGRSGETQYF. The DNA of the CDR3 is TGTGCCAGTAGTCTCCCTGGCAGATCGGGGGAGACCCAGTACTTC.

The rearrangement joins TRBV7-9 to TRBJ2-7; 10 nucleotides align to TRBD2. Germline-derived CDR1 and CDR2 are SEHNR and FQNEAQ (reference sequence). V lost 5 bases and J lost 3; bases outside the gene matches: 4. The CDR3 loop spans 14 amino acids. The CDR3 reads CASSLTSGVYEQYF. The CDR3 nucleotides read TGTGCCAGCAGCCTCACTAGCGGGGTCTACGAGCAGTACTTC.

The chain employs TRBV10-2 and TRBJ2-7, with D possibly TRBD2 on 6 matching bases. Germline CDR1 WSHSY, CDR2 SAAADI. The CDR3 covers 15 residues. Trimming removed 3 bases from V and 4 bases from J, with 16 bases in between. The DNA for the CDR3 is TGCGCCAGCAGTGACTTGGGGGGAGGTCGTTACGAGCAGTACTTC. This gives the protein CASSDLGGGRYEQYF.

The CDR3 DNA reads as TGTGCCAGCAGTTTTAGGGACAGGGTATCAGCTTTCTTT. It translates to CASSFRDRVSAFF. The chain recombines TRBV28 with TRBJ1-1; 9 bases line up with TRBD1. The CDR3 spans 13 residues. Germline loops: CDR1 MDHEN, CDR2 SYDVKM. V gave up 3 bases and J gave up 10 bases; unmatched junction bases: 6.

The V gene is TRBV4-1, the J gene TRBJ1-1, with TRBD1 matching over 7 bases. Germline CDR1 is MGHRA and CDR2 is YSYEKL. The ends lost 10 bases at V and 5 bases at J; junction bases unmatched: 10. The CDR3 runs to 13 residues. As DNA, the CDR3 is TGCGCCACCAAGCGGACAGGAAGAACTGAAGCTTTCTTT. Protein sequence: CATKRTGRTEAFF.

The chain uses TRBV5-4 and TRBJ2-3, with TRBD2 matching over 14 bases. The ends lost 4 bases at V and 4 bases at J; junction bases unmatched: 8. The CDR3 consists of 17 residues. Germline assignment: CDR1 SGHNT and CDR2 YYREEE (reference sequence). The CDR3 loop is CASSKGLAGALADTQYF. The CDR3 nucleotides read TGTGCCAGCAGCAAGGGACTAGCGGGGGCCTTGGCAGATACGCAGTATTTT. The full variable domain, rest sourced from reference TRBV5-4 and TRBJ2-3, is ETGVTQSPTHLIKTRGQQVTLRCSSQSGHNTVSWYQQALGQGPQFIFQYYREEENGRGNFPPRFSGLQFPNYSSELNVNALELDDSALYLCASSKGLAGALADTQYFGPGTRLTVL.

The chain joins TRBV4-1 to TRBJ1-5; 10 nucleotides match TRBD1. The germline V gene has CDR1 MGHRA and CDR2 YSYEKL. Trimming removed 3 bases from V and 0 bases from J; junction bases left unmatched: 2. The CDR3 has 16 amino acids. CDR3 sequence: CASSQGQGNSNQPQHF. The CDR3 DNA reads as TGCGCCAGCAGCCAGGGACAGGGGAATAGCAATCAGCCCCAGCATTTT.

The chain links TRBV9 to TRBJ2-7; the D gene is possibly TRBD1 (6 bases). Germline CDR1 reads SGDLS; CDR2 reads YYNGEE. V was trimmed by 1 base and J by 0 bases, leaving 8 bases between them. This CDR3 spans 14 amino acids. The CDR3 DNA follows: TGTGCCAGCAGCGTAAGGGACATCTCCTACGAGCAGTACTTC. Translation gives CASSVRDISYEQYF.

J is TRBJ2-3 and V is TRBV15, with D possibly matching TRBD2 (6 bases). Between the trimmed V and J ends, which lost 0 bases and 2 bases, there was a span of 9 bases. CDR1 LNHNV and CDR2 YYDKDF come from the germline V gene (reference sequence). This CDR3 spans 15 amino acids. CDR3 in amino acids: CATSRDGGDTDTQYF. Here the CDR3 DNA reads TGTGCCACCAGCAGAGATGGCGGGGACACAGATACGCAGTATTTT. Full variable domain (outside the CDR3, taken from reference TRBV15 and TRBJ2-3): DAMVIQNPRYQVTQFGKPVTLSCSQTLNHNVMYWYQQKSSQAPKLLFHYYDKDFNNEADTPDNFQSRRPNTSFCFLDIRSPGLGDTAMYLCATSRDGGDTDTQYFGPGTRLTVL.

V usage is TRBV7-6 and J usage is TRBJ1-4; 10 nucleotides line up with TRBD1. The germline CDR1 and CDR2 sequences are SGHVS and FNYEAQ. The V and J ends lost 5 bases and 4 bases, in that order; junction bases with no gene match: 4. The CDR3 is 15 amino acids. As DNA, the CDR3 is TGTGCCAGCAGCCCCGGACAGGGGGGTAATGAAAAACTGTTTTTT. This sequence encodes CASSPGQGGNEKLFF.

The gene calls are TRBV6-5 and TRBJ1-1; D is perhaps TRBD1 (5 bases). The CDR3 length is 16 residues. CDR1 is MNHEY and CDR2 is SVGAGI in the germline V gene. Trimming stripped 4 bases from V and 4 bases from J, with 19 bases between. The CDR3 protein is CASSFLGSRRGTEAFF. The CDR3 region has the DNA TGTGCCAGCAGTTTTCTCGGGTCCCGAAGGGGCACTGAAGCTTTCTTT.

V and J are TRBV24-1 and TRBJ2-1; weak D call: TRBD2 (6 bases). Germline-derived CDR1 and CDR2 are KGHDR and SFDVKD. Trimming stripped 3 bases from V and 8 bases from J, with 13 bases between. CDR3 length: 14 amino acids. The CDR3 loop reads CATSDAGTPHEQFF. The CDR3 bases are TGTGCCACCAGTGATGCGGGGACGCCCCATGAGCAGTTCTTC.

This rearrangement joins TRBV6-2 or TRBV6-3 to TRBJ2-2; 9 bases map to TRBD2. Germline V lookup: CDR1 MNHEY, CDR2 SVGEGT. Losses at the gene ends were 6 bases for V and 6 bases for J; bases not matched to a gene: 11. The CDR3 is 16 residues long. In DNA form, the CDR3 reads TGTGCCAGCAGCCAGACTCGCGGGGGGGCCTCCGGGGAGCTGTTTTTT. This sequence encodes CASSQTRGGASGELFF.

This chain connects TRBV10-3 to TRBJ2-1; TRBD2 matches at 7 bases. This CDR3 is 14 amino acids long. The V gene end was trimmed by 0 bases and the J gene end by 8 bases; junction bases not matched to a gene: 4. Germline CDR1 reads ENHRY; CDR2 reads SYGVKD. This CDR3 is CAISESTRGDEQFF. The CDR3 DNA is TGTGCCATCAGTGAGTCGACTCGGGGGGATGAGCAGTTCTTC.

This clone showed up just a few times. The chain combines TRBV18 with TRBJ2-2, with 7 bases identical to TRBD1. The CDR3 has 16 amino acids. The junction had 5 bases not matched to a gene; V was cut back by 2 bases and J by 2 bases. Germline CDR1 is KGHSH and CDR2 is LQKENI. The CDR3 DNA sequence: TGTGCCAGCTCACCAACAGGGGCCGGAAACACCGGGGAGCTGTTTTTT. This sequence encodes CASSPTGAGNTGELFF. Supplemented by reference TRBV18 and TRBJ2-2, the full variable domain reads NAGVMQNPRHLVRRRGQEARLRCSPMKGHSHVYWYRQLPEEGLKFMVYLQKENIIDESGMPKERFSAEFPKEGPSILRIQQVVRGDSAAYFCASSPTGAGNTGELFFGEGSRLTVL.